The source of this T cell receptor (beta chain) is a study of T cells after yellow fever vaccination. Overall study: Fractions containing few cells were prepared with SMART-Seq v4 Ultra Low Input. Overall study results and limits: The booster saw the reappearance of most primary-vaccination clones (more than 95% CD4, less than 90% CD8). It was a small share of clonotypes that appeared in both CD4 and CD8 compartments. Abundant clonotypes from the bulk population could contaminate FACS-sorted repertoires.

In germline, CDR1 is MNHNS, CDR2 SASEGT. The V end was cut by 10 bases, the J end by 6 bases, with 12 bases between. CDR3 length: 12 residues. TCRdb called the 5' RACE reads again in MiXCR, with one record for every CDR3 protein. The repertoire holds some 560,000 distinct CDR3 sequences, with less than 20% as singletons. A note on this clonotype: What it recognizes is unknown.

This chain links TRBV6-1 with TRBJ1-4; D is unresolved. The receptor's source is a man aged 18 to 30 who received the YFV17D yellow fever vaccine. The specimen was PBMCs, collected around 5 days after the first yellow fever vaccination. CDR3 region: CATSEVYEKLFF. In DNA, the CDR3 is TGTGCCACGTCGGAGGTTTATGAAAAACTGTTTTTT.